This T cell receptor (beta chain) was identified in a study of blood T cell repertoires in COVID-19. In the study overall: PBMCs, B-cell-depleted T cells, or T cells were the source of the cDNA or gDNA that made up the material.

Sequencing used immunoSEQ multiplex PCR; TCRdb keeps in-frame clones, though not all of them. The sample includes 300,000 to 450,000 clones, around 87% of them seen just once. CDR1 is SNHLY and CDR2 is FYNNEI in the germline V gene. This CDR3 region has 13 residues. Deletions cut 4 bases from V and 1 base from J, with 7 bases between. The V and J genes are TRBV2 and TRBJ1-2; D might be TRBD1 (6 bases). This receptor was taken from a woman aged 55-69 years with COVID-19, enrolled during active disease. Material for sequencing was peripheral blood. In DNA, the CDR3 is TGTGCCAGCAGTGTGGGACATAACTATGGCTACACCTTC. The encoded protein is CASSVGHNYGYTF.